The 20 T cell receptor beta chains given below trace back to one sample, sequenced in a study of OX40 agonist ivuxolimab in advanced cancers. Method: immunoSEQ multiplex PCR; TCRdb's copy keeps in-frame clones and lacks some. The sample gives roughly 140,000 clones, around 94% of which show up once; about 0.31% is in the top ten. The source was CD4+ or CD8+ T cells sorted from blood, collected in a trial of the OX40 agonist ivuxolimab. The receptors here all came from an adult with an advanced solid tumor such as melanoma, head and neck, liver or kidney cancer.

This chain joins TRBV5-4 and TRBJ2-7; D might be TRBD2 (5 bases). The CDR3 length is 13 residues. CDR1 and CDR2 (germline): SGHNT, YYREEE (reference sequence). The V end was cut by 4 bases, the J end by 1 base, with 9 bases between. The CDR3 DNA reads TGTGCCAGCAGCCGCACTAGGTCCTACGAGCAGTACTTC. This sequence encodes CASSRTRSYEQYF.

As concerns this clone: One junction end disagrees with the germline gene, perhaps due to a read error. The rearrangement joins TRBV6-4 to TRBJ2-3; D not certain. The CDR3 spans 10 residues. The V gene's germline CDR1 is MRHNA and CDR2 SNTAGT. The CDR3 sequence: CASSTLPQFF. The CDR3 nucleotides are TGTGCCAGCTCCACCCTTCCCCAGTTTTTT.

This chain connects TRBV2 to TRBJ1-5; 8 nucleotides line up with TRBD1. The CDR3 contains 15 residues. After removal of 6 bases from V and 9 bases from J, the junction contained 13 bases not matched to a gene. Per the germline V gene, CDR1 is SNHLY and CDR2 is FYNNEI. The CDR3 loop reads CASRDSSQGVRPQHF. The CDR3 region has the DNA TGTGCCAGCAGAGACTCGTCACAGGGGGTTCGGCCCCAGCATTTT.

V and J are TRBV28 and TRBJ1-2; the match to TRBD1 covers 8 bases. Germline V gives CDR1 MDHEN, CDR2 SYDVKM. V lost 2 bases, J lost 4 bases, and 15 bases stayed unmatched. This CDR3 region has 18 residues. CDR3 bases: TGTGCCAGCAGTTTAGGAGGGTCAGGGGGCGTTAGGGCCTATGGCTACACCTTC. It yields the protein CASSLGGSGGVRAYGYTF.

DNA for the CDR3: TGCAGCGTTGATGGGCCAGGAGGTAGTGAAAAACTGTTTTTT. Amino acids: CSVDGPGGSEKLFF. The gene calls are TRBV29-1 and TRBJ1-4; D is unclear. CDR3 length: 14 residues. The germline V and J ends were trimmed by 3 bases and 7 bases, with 15 bases remaining between them. Germline assignment: CDR1 SQVTM and CDR2 ANQGSEA.

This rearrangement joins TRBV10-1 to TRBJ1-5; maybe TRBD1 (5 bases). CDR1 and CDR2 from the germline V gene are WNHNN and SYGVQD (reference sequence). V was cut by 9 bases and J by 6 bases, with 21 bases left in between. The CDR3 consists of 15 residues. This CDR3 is CASPGGGGPLQPQHF. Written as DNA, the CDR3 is TGCGCCAGTCCCGGGGGAGGCGGCCCGCTTCAGCCCCAGCATTTT.

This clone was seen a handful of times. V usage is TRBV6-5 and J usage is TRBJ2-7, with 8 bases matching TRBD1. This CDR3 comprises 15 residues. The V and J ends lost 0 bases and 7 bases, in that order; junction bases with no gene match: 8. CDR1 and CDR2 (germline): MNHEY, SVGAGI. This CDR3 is CASSYSGTGFLEQYF. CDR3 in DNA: TGTGCCAGCAGTTACTCGGGGACAGGCTTCTTAGAGCAGTACTTC.

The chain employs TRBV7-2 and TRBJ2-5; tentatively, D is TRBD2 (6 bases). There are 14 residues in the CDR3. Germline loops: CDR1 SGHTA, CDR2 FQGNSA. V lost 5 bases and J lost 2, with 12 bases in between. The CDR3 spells CASSGGTGQETQYF. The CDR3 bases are TGTGCCAGCAGCGGGGGGACTGGACAAGAGACCCAGTACTTC. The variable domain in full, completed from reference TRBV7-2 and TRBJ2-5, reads GAGVSQSPSNKVTEKGKDVELRCDPISGHTALYWYRQSLGQGLEFLIYFQGNSAPDKSGLPSDRFSAERTGGSVSTLTIQRTQQEDSAVYLCASSGGTGQETQYFGPGTRLLVL.

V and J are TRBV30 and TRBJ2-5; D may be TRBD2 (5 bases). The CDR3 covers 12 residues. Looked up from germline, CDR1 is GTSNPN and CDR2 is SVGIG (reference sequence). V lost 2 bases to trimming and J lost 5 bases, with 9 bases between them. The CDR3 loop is CAWSRRRETQYF. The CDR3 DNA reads TGTGCCTGGAGTAGAAGGAGGGAGACCCAGTACTTC.

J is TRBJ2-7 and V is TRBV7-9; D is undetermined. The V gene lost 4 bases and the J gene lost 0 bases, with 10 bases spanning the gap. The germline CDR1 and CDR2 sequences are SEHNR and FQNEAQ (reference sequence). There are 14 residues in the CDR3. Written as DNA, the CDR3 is TGTGCCAGCAGCTCCCTACTGTCCTCCTACGAGCAGTACTTC. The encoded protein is CASSSLLSSYEQYF.

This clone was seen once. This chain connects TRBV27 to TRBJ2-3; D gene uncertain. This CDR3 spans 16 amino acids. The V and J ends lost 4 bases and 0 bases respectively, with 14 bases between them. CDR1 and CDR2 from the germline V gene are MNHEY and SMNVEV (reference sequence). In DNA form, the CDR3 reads TGTGCCAGCAGTTCGCCCGGGTGGTATAGCACAGATACGCAGTATTTT. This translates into CASSSPGWYSTDTQYF.

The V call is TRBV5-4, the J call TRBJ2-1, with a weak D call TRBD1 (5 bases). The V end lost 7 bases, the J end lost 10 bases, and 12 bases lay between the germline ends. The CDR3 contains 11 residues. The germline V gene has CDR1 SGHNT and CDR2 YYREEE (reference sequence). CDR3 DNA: TGTGCCAGCGGGGTGTACAGGGAGCAGTTCTTC. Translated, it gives CASGVYREQFF.

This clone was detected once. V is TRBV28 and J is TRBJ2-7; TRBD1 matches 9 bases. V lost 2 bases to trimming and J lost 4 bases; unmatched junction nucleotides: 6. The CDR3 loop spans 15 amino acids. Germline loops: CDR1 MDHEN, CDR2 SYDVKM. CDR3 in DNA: TGTGCCAGCAGTTTACCTCCCGGACAGGGGTACGAGCAGTACTTC. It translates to CASSLPPGQGYEQYF.

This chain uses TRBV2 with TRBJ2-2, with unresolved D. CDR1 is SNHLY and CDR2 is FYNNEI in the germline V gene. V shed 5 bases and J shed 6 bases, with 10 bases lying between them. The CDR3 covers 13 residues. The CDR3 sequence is CASSSSRPGELFF. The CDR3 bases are TGTGCCAGCAGTTCCAGTCGACCCGGGGAGCTGTTTTTT.

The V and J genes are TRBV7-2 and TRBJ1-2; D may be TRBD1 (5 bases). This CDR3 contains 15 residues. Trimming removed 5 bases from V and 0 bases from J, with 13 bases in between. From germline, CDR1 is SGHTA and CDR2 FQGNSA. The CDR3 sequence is CASSVGGVANYGYTF. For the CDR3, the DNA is TGTGCCAGCAGCGTGGGAGGGGTAGCTAACTATGGCTACACCTTC.

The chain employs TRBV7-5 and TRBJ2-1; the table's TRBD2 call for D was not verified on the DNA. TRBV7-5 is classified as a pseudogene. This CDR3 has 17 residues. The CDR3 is CARSLKTSGRTGNEQFF. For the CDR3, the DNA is TGTGCCAGAAGCTTAAAGACTAGCGGACGAACGGGCAATGAGCAGTTCTTC.

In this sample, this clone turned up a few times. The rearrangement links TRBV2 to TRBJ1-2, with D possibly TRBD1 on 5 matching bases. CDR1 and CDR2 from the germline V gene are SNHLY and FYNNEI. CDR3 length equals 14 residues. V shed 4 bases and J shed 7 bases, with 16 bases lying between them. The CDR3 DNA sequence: TGTGCCAGCAGTGTCACGGGGGACGGGGCTGGCTACACCTTC. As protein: CASSVTGDGAGYTF.

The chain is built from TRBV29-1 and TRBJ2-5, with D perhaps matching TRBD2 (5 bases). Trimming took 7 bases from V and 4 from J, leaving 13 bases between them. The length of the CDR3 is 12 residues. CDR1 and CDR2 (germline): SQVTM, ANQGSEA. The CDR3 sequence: CSAGLPGETQYF. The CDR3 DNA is TGCAGCGCTGGACTCCCTGGAGAGACCCAGTACTTC. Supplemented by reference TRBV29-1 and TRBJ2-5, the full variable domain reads SAVISQKPSRDICQRGTSLTIQCQVDSQVTMMFWYRQQPGQSLTLIATANQGSEATYESGFVIDKFPISRPNLTFSTLTVSNMSPEDSSIYLCSAGLPGETQYFGPGTRLLVL.

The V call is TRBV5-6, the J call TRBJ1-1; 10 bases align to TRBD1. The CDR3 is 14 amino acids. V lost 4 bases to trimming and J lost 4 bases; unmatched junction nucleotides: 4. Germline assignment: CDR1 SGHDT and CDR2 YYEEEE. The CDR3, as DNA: TGTGCCAGCAGCACGGGACAGGGGAGCACTGAAGCTTTCTTT. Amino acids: CASSTGQGSTEAFF.

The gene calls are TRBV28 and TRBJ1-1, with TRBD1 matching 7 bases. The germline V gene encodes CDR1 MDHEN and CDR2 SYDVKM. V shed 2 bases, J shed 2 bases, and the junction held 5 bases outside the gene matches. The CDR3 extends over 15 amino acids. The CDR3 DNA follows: TGTGCCAGCAGTTTACTGGGACAGATAAACACTGAAGCTTTCTTT. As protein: CASSLLGQINTEAFF.